This TCR beta chain was captured by sequencing in a study of cytomegalovirus exposure and HLA in healthy donors. Study-level points and caveats: An assumption of roughly uniform sequencing depth across donors underlay the presence/absence analyses. The classifier, whose performance was assessed in both the original and validation cohorts, reportedly diagnosed cytomegalovirus status with high specificity and sensitivity. An analysis that came later showed most CMV-associated TCR beta chains appearing HLA-restricted. It emerged from a later analysis that several of the most significant clusters appeared to be linked to common viral pathogens.

Germline loops: CDR1 MNHNS, CDR2 SASEGT. The CDR3 contains 15 residues. J was trimmed by 0 bases and V by 6 bases; bases with no gene match: 5. Primers included in the PCR were 60 Vbeta and 13 Jbeta primers. The data were produced by immunoSEQ multiplex PCR, yet TCRdb's version contains in-frame clones alone and is incomplete. The sample yields some 96,000 clones, 64% seen once. Of note for this clone: Antigen: not known.

The V and J genes are TRBV6-1 and TRBJ2-1, with TRBD1 identical over 7 bases. Sequenced material: PBMCs. The source of this sequence is a man aged 55 to 70 in good health and CMV-seronegative. The DNA of the CDR3 is TGTGCCAGCAGAACACAGGGGAGCTCCTACAATGAGCAGTTCTTC. It specifies CASRTQGSSYNEQFF.